The rows below give T cell receptor beta chains drawn from one sample of a study of OX40 agonist ivuxolimab in advanced cancers. Method: immunoSEQ multiplex PCR; TCRdb's copy keeps in-frame clones and lacks some. The sample yields 83,000 or so clones, around 86% seen once. Sample: CD4+ or CD8+ T cells sorted from blood, taken in a trial of the OX40 agonist ivuxolimab. These receptors were obtained from an adult with an advanced solid tumor such as melanoma, head and neck, liver or kidney cancer. The conserved cysteine and the conserved F or W are not part of the CDR3 here.

>TRBV4-2|TRBJ2-1
ASSREQGSSYNEQF
>TRBV9|TRBJ2-3
ASSVATSLAGTTDTQY
>TRBV6-1|TRBJ1-5
ASSRGQASNQPQH
>TRBV15|TRBJ2-5
ATSSGGLAGLETQY
>TRBV7-2|TRBJ2-1
ASSSRAANAGGEQF
>TRBV28|TRBJ1-3
ASSSSVGNTIY
>TRBV2|TRBJ1-3
ASRRGNTIY
>TRBV5-1|TRBJ2-7
ASSALPGQSYEQY
>TRBV6-5|TRBJ1-4
ASRRRTAKNEKLF
>TRBV11-2|TRBJ2-2
ASSLAGTGGNTGELF
>TRBV28|TRBJ1-5
ASSLFGQANQPQH
>TRBV19|TRBJ1-5
ASTLGGFNQPQH
>TRBV6-9|TRBJ1-1
ASSLQGATEAF
>TRBV6-6|TRBJ1-1
ASNRGGRSNTEAF
>TRBV4-1|TRBJ2-2
ASSQGSVYNTGELF
>TRBV6-6|TRBJ2-7
ASSYGGTGGDEQY
>TRBV5-1|TRBJ1-6
ASSWGGQYNSPLH
>TRBV28|TRBJ1-2
ASSSAGAGGYT
>TRBV28|TRBJ2-1
ASSLGPRGRFFEQF
>TRBV28|TRBJ2-2
ASSQTGNGGGELF
>TRBV15|TRBJ1-2
ATSRDRGRDYGYT
>TRBV15|TRBJ2-3
ATSRDPTTQDTQY
>TRBV6-6|TRBJ2-1
ASTYKNEQF
>TRBV6-5|TRBJ1-6
ASSPGVSSPLH
>TRBV28|TRBJ1-2
ASSSTSPMRGYT
>TRBV18|TRBJ2-3
ASSPADTQY
>TRBV5-4|TRBJ2-1
ASSLAGVSYNEQF
>TRBV19|TRBJ2-1
ASGPGTQFNNEQF
>TRBV9|TRBJ2-4
ASSVYSGGASPGNIQY
>TRBV6-6|TRBJ2-7
ASRRRDRGFNEQY
>TRBV2|TRBJ2-1
ASCALAGGEQF
>TRBV7-8|TRBJ2-1
ASSPNERGRRNEQF
>TRBV25-1|TRBJ2-6
ASSEFRSGANVLT
>TRBV6-5|TRBJ1-5
ASSRGQRSNQPQH
>TRBV5-4|TRBJ2-1
ASSTRLAGGHNEQF
>TRBV2|TRBJ2-7
ASRGLADLYEQY
>TRBV27|TRBJ1-5
ASSRDRSNQPQH
>TRBV20-1|TRBJ1-2
SAREGQDTS
>TRBV5-1|TRBJ1-2
ASRPITAEGYT
>TRBV7-2|TRBJ2-3
ASSLVGGRADTQY
>TRBV7-9|TRBJ2-1
ASSTNYNEQF
>TRBV4-2|TRBJ1-2
ASSQGGQNYGYT
>TRBV9|TRBJ1-2
ASSVGGTGVYGYT
>TRBV6-1|NA
ASSDKGILVHEQY
>TRBV5-1|TRBJ2-7
ASSFDRGLREQY